This is a list of T cell receptor beta chains from one sample in a study of control samples from healthy donors and cancer patients. The assay was immunoSEQ multiplex PCR, and TCRdb's table has in-frame clones only and misses some. Here the sample spans 150,000 to 200,000 clones, around 90% being singletons. Sequenced input: blood. Every receptor here comes from a man aged 25-45 years in good health. Each CDR3 is given with its conserved first and last residue. D genes are given only for firm matches. Rows give clone size only sometimes, using once, few, many, or a class for an expanded clone.

J: TRBJ2-2
V: TRBV27
D: -
size: -
DNA: TGTGCCAGCAGTCCTCAGGGGGGGGAGCTGTTTTTT
CDR3: CASSPQGGELFF

J: TRBJ1-5
V: TRBV2
D: -
size: few
DNA: TGTGCCAGCGCCGAGGGAGGAGGCAATCAGCCCCAGCATTTT
CDR3: CASAEGGGNQPQHF

J: TRBJ2-1
V: TRBV6-2/TRBV6-3
D: TRBD1
size: -
DNA: TGTGCCAGCAGCAACCCCGGGACAGCATACAATGAGCAGTTCTTC
CDR3: CASSNPGTAYNEQFF

J: TRBJ2-7
V: TRBV9
D: -
size: -
DNA: TGTGCCAGCAGCGTAACCGCCACAGGGCGCTACGAGCAGTACTTC
CDR3: CASSVTATGRYEQYF

J: TRBJ1-4
V: TRBV18
D: TRBD1
size: -
DNA: TGTGCCAGCTCACCCGGGGACAGGGGCGGCGAAAAACTGTTTTTT
CDR3: CASSPGDRGGEKLFF

J: TRBJ2-7
V: TRBV5-4
D: TRBD2
size: once
DNA: TGTGCCAGCAGCTATAGCGGGGGGGCGAGAGAGCAGTACTTC
CDR3: CASSYSGGAREQYF

J: TRBJ1-2
V: TRBV4-1
D: -
size: -
DNA: TGCGCCAGCAGCTCCCTCGGGGGCTACACCTTC
CDR3: CASSSLGGYTF

J: TRBJ2-7
V: TRBV5-1
D: -
size: -
DNA: TGCGCCAGCAGCTTGGTTGACACCCTCTCCTACGAGCAGTACTTC
CDR3: CASSLVDTLSYEQYF

J: TRBJ1-1
V: TRBV6-5
D: -
size: -
DNA: TGTGCCAGCAGTTCCGTGGGCAAGACTAAATCTGAAGCTTTCTTT
CDR3: CASSSVGKTKSEAFF

J: TRBJ2-1
V: TRBV23-1
D: -
size: -
DNA: TGCGCCAGCAGTCAATCCGGGGATGAGCAGTTCTTC
CDR3: CASSQSGDEQFF

J: TRBJ2-5
V: TRBV5-5
D: -
size: -
DNA: TGTGCCAGCAGCCCTCTAGGGACCCAGGTGGTTGAGACCCAGTACTTC
CDR3: CASSPLGTQVVETQYF

J: TRBJ1-5
V: TRBV19
D: -
size: -
DNA: TGTGCCAGTAGTATAGACGAGAGACAGGGCAATCAGCCCCAGCATTTT
CDR3: CASSIDERQGNQPQHF

J: TRBJ1-2
V: TRBV19
D: TRBD1
size: -
DNA: TGTGCCAGTAGTATCGATTCACGGGCAGGGGGCAGCTATGGCTACACCTTC
CDR3: CASSIDSRAGGSYGYTF

J: TRBJ1-4
V: TRBV2
D: -
size: -
DNA: TGTGCCACCCTCCGGGGGGTAGGCGTCAAAGGGGGAGAAAAACTGTTTTTT
CDR3: CATLRGVGVKGGEKLFF

J: TRBJ1-1
V: TRBV7-8
D: -
size: many
DNA: TGTGCCAGCAGCTTACGCGGACAGAGCCTGGGGGGCTTTGTGGAAGCTTTCTTT
CDR3: CASSLRGQSLGGFVEAFF

J: TRBJ1-5
V: TRBV4-1
D: -
size: -
DNA: TGCGCCAGCAGCCCCCGGGACACGTATCAGCCCCAGCATTTT
CDR3: CASSPRDTYQPQHF

J: TRBJ2-1
V: TRBV27
D: -
size: -
DNA: TGTGCCAGCAGCCTGAGCGCGGCCTCCTACAATGAGCAGTTCTTC
CDR3: CASSLSAASYNEQFF

J: TRBJ2-3
V: TRBV15
D: -
size: once
DNA: TGTGCCACCAGCACCTCTTATCGACTAGGCCCAAGGATACTGCAGTATTTT
CDR3: CATSTSYRLGPRILQYF

J: TRBJ2-5
V: TRBV2
D: -
size: -
DNA: TGTGCCAGCAGTGGGGACTACCAAGAGACCCAGTACTTC
CDR3: CASSGDYQETQYF

J: TRBJ1-5
V: TRBV4-2
D: -
size: -
DNA: TGTGCCAGCAGCCGGGATGGCCCCGGTCAGCCCCAGCATTTT
CDR3: CASSRDGPGQPQHF

J: TRBJ2-7
V: TRBV28
D: TRBD2
size: -
DNA: TGTGCCAGCAGGACCCCGGGTGGTAGCGGGACCTACGAGCAGTACTTC
CDR3: CASRTPGGSGTYEQYF

J: TRBJ1-1
V: TRBV19
D: -
size: -
DNA: TGTGCCAGTAGTATCAGGGTCTCTCGGACTGAAGCTTTCTTT
CDR3: CASSIRVSRTEAFF

J: TRBJ2-3
V: TRBV10-1
D: TRBD1
size: -
DNA: TGCGCCAGCAGTACAGGGGGCGCGGGCACAGATACGCAGTATTTT
CDR3: CASSTGGAGTDTQYF

J: TRBJ1-5
V: TRBV19
D: TRBD1
size: -
DNA: TGTGCCAGTAGTACTAACCAAAGACAGGGGGCGAATCAGCCCCAGCATTTT
CDR3: CASSTNQRQGANQPQHF

J: TRBJ1-3
V: TRBV6-2/TRBV6-3
D: -
size: -
DNA: TGTGCCAGCAGTTCCCGCTCTGGAAACACCATATATTTT
CDR3: CASSSRSGNTIYF

J: TRBJ1-2
V: TRBV6-2/TRBV6-3
D: -
size: -
DNA: TGTGCCAGCAGTTTCCGGACATCAGCGAGGGGCTACACCTTC
CDR3: CASSFRTSARGYTF